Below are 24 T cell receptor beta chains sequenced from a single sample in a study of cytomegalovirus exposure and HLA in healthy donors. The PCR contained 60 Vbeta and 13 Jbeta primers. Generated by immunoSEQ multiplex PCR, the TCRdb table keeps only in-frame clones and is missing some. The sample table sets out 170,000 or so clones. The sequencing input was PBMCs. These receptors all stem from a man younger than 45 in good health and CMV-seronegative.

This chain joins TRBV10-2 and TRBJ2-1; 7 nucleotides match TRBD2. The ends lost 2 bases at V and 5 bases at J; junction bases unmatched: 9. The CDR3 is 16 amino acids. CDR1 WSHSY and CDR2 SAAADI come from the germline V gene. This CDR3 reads CASSEALGGPDNEQFF. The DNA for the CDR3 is TGCGCCAGCAGTGAGGCCCTGGGAGGGCCCGACAATGAGCAGTTCTTC.

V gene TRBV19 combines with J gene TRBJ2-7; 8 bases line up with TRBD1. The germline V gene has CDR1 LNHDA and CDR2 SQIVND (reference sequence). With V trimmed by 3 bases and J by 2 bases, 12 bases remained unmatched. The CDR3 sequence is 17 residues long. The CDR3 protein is CASSMGRGQAVAYEQYF. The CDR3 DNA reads TGTGCCAGTAGTATGGGCAGGGGGCAAGCTGTAGCCTACGAGCAGTACTTC.

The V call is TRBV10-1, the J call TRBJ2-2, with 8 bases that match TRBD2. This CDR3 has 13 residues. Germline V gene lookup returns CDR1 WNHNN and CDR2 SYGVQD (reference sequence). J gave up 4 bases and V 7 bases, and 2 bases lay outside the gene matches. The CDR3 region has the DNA TGCGCCAGCAAGCGGGAGAGCACCGGGGAGCTGTTTTTT. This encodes CASKRESTGELFF.

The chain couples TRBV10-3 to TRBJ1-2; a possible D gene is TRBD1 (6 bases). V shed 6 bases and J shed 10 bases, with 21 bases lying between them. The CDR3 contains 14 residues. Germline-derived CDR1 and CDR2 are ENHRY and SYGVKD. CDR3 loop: CAIRVGGSEFDYTF. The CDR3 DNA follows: TGTGCCATCAGGGTAGGGGGATCGGAATTTGACTACACCTTC.

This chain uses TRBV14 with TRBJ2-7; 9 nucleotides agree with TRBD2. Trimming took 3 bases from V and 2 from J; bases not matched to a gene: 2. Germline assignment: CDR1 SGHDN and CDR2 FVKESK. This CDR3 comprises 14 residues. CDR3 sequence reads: CASSQSSGTYEQYF. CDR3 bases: TGTGCCAGCAGCCAGTCTAGCGGGACCTACGAGCAGTACTTC.

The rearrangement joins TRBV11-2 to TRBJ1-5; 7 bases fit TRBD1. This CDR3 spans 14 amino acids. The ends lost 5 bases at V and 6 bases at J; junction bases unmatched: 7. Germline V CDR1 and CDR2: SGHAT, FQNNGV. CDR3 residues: CASSPDRPGQPQHF. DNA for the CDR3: TGTGCCAGCAGCCCGGACAGGCCGGGTCAGCCCCAGCATTTT.

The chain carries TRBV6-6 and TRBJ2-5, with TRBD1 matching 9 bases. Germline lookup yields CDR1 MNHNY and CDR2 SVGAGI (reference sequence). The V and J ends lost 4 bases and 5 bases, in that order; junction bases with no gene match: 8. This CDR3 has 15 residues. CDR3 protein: CASSSPQGAGETQYF. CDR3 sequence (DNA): TGTGCCAGCAGTTCCCCACAGGGGGCCGGGGAGACCCAGTACTTC.

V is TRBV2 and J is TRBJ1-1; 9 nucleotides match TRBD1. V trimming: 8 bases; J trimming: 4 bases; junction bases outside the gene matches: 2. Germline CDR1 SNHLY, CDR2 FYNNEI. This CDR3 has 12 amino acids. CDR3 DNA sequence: TGTGCCAGCGGGACAGGGAGCACTGAAGCTTTCTTT. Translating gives CASGTGSTEAFF.

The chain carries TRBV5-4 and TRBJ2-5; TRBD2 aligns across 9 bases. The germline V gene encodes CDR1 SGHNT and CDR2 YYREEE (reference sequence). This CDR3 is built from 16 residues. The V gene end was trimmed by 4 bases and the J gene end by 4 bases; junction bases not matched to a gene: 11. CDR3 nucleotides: TGTGCCAGCAGCCTACGGACTAGCGCCCTGATAGAGACCCAGTACTTC. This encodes CASSLRTSALIETQYF.

CDR3 DNA: TGTGCCAGTAGTGTGGCGGGGGCTGGAAATCAGCCCCAGCATTTT. Protein product: CASSVAGAGNQPQHF. The rearrangement links TRBV19 to TRBJ1-5, with D possibly TRBD1 on 6 matching bases. Trimming left V 5 bases short and J 4 bases short, with 15 bases between. Germline-derived CDR1 and CDR2 are LNHDA and SQIVND (reference sequence). There are 15 residues in the CDR3.

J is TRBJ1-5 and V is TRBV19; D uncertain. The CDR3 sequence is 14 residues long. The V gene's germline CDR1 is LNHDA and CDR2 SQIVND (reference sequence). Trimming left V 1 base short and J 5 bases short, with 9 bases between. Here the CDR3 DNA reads TGTGCCAGTAGTATAGTCGGCGGATATCAGCCCCAGCATTTT. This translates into CASSIVGGYQPQHF. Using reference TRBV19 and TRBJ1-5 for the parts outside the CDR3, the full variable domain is DGGITQSPKYLFRKEGQNVTLSCEQNLNHDAMYWYRQDPGQGLRLIYYSQIVNDFQKGDIAEGYSVSREKKESFPLTVTSAQKNPTAFYLCASSIVGGYQPQHFGDGTRLSIL.

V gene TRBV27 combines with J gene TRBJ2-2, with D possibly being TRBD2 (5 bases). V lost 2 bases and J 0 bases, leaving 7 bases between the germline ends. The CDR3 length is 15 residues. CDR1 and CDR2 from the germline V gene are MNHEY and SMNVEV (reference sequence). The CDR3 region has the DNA TGTGCCAGCAGTTTACTCGGGGCGAACACCGGGGAGCTGTTTTTT. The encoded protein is CASSLLGANTGELFF.

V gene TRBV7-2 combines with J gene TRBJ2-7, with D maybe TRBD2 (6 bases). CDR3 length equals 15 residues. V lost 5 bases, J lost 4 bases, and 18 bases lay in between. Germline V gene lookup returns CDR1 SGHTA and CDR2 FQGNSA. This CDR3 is CASSDYLSSGYEQYF. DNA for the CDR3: TGTGCCAGCAGCGATTACCTTAGTAGCGGTTACGAGCAGTACTTC.

Here the CDR3 DNA reads TGTGCCAGCAGCTCCACGGGACAGGGGAAAAACATTCAGTACTTC. Translated: CASSSTGQGKNIQYF. The chain carries TRBV9 and TRBJ2-4, with TRBD1 identical over 10 bases. Trimming removed 4 bases from V and 4 bases from J; junction bases left unmatched: 5. The V gene's germline CDR1 is SGDLS and CDR2 YYNGEE. The CDR3 runs to 15 residues.

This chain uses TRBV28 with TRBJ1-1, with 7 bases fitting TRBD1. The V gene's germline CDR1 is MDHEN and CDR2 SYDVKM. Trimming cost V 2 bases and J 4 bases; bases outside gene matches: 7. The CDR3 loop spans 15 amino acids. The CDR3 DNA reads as TGTGCCAGCAGTTTAACAGGGGAATGGGGCACTGAAGCTTTCTTT. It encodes CASSLTGEWGTEAFF.

CDR3 loop: CASSVRDRGTGELFF. For the CDR3, the DNA is TGCGCCAGCAGTGTCCGGGACAGGGGCACCGGGGAGCTGTTTTTT. The chain is built from TRBV10-2 and TRBJ2-2; 10 nucleotides agree with TRBD1. Germline CDR1 WSHSY, CDR2 SAAADI. This CDR3 is built from 15 residues. V lost 4 bases, J lost 4 bases, and 3 bases stayed unmatched.

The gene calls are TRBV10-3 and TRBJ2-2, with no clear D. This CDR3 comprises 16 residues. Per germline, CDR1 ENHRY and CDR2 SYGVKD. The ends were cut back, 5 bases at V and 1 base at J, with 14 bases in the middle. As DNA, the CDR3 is TGTGCCATCAGTCCCCATGGAGAATTGAACACCGGGGAGCTGTTTTTT. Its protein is CAISPHGELNTGELFF.

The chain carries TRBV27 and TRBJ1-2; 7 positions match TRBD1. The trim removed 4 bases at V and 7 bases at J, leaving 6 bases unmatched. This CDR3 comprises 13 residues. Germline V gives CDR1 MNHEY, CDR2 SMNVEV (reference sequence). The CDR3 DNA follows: TGTGCCAGCAGTTCTAGGACAGGTGTTGGCTACACCTTC. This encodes CASSSRTGVGYTF.

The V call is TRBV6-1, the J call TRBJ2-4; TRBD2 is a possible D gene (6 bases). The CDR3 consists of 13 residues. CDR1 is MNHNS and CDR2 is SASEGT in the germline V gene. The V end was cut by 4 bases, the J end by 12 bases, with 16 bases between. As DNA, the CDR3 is TGTGCCAGCAGTGCTCTAAGTGCGGGGAATCAGTACTTC. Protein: CASSALSAGNQYF.

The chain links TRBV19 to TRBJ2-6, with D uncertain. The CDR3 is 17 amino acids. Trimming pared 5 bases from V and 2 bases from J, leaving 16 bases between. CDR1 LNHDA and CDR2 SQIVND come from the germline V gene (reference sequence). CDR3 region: CASSGSPWQAGANVLTF. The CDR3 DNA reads TGTGCCAGTAGTGGCTCACCTTGGCAAGCTGGGGCCAACGTCCTGACTTTC.

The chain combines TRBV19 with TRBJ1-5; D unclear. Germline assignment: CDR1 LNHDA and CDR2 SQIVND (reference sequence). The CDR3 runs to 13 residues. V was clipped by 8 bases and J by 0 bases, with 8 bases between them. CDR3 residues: CASEDYSNQPQHF. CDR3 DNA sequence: TGTGCCAGTGAAGACTATAGCAATCAGCCCCAGCATTTT. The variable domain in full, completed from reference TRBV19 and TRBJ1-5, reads DGGITQSPKYLFRKEGQNVTLSCEQNLNHDAMYWYRQDPGQGLRLIYYSQIVNDFQKGDIAEGYSVSREKKESFPLTVTSAQKNPTAFYLCASEDYSNQPQHFGDGTRLSIL.

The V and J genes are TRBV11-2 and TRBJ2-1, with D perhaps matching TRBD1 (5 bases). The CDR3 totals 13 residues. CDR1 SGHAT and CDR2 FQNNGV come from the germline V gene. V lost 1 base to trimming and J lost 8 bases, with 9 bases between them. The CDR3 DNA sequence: TGTGCCAGCAGCTTAGCAGGGTCCGATGAGCAGTTCTTC. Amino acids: CASSLAGSDEQFF.

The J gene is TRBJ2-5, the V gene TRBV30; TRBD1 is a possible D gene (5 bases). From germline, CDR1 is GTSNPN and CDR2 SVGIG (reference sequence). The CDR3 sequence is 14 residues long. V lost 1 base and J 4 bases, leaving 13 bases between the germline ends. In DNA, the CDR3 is TGTGCCTGGAGTGCGGGTGGGGCAGGAGAGACCCAGTACTTC. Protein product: CAWSAGGAGETQYF.

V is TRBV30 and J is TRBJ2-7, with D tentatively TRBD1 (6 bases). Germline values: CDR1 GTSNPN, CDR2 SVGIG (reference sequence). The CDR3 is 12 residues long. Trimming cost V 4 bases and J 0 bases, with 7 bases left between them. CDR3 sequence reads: CAWTGASYEQYF. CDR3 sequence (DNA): TGTGCCTGGACAGGGGCCTCCTACGAGCAGTACTTC.